Each of the 6 T cell receptor beta chains below was sequenced from the same sample in a study of shared clonotypes between healthy human individuals. Some clones are missing from TCRdb's copy, which holds only in-frame ones; the method was immunoSEQ multiplex PCR. Of 2 million to 2.5 million clones listed, 90% to 95% are singletons. What was sequenced was naive CD4+ T cells from PBMCs. Subset reported: CD45RA+ positively selected. These receptors all come from a man between 18 and 35 years old in good health. Some clones in this sample may be carry-over from other donors' samples.

V and J are TRBV10-3 and TRBJ1-1; maybe TRBD1 (5 bases). Germline-derived CDR1 and CDR2 are ENHRY and SYGVKD. This CDR3 contains 13 residues. Trimming pared 6 bases from V and 7 bases from J, leaving 15 bases between. The CDR3 reads CAIRIGTYLEAFF. CDR3 DNA: TGTGCCATCAGGATTGGGACGTACCTTGAAGCTTTCTTT.

The V and J genes are TRBV5-1 and TRBJ1-1; D gene ambiguous. This CDR3 spans 13 amino acids. V dropped 0 bases and J dropped 6 bases, with 9 bases sitting between them. Germline V gene data show CDR1 as SGHRS and CDR2 as YFSETQ. CDR3 nucleotides: TGCGCCAGCAGCTTGGGTGAGGATGCTGAAGCTTTCTTT. Translated, it gives CASSLGEDAEAFF.

Written as DNA, the CDR3 is TGTGCCAGCAGCTTATCTGGGGCGCAAAAAAACATTCAGTACTTC. This sequence encodes CASSLSGAQKNIQYF. This chain uses TRBV7-9 with TRBJ2-4; TRBD1 might be the D (5 bases). V was shortened by 2 bases and J by 4 bases, with 12 bases between the two germline ends. This CDR3 contains 15 residues. CDR1 SEHNR and CDR2 FQNEAQ come from the germline V gene (reference sequence).

V gene TRBV30 combines with J gene TRBJ1-5; tentative D call: TRBD1 (5 bases). The CDR3 extends over 14 amino acids. CDR1 and CDR2 (germline): GTSNPN, SVGIG (reference sequence). V dropped 3 bases and J dropped 0 bases, with 9 bases sitting between them. CDR3 bases: TGTGCCTGGAGGGGACCCTATAGCAATCAGCCCCAGCATTTT. It codes for CAWRGPYSNQPQHF. The whole variable domain, filled in from reference TRBV30 and TRBJ1-5, reads SQTIHQWPATLVQPVGSPLSLECTVEGTSNPNLYWYRQAAGRGLQLLFYSVGIGQISSEVPQNLSASRPQDRQFILSSKKLLLSDSGFYLCAWRGPYSNQPQHFGDGTRLSIL.

With regard to this clone: At the DNA level, this CDR3 is encoded by other sequences in the same sample as well. The V gene is TRBV28, the J gene TRBJ2-6, with D possibly TRBD2 on 5 matching bases. V shed 3 bases and J shed 4 bases, with 16 bases lying between them. The CDR3 is 17 residues long. Germline V gene sequence: CDR1 MDHEN, CDR2 SYDVKM. The CDR3 DNA is TGTGCCAGCAGTTTGGCGGGCTCGGCTTCCGGGGCCAACGTCCTGACTTTC. Amino acid sequence: CASSLAGSASGANVLTF.

A word on this clone: Relative to the germline gene, one junction end is altered; a read error may explain this. The chain is built from TRBV4-2 and TRBJ2-6, with D perhaps given as TRBD1 or TRBD2 (5 bases each). The CDR3 runs to 16 residues. CDR1 is LGHNA and CDR2 is YNFKEQ in the germline V gene. This CDR3 is CASSQGVGEGANVLTF. In DNA, the CDR3 is TGTGCCAGCAGTCAAGGTGTGGGGGAAGGGGCCAACGTCCTGACTTTC.